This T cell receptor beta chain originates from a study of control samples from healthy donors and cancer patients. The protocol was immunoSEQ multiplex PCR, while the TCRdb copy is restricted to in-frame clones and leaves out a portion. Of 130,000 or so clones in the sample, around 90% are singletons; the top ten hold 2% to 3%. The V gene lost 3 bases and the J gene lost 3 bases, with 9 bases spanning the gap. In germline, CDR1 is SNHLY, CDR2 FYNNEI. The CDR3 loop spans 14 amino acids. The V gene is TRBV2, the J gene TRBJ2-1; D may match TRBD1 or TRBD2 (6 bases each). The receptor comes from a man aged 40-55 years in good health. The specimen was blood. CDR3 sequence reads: CASSERGVYNEQFF. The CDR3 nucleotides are TGTGCCAGCAGTGAGAGGGGGGTCTACAATGAGCAGTTCTTC. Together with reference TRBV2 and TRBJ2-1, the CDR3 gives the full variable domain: EPEVTQTPSHQVTQMGQEVILRCVPISNHLYFYWYRQILGQKVEFLVSFYNNEISEKSEIFDDQFSVERPDGSNFTLKIRSTKLEDSAMYFCASSERGVYNEQFFGPGTRLTVL.